The source of this TCR beta chain is a study of cytomegalovirus exposure and HLA in healthy donors. PCR used 60 Vbeta primers and 13 Jbeta primers. TCRdb keeps only in-frame clones here, not all; method: immunoSEQ multiplex PCR. The data hold 130,000 to 150,000 clones, with 60% to 85% observed a single time. The germline V gene encodes CDR1 LGHNT and CDR2 FRNRAP. This CDR3 region has 17 residues. Trimming took off 0 bases at V and 3 bases at J, with 12 bases between the two ends. This clone was seen a handful of times. The chain joins TRBV12-5 to TRBJ2-6; D may be TRBD1 (6 bases). Sequenced sample: PBMCs. This clonotype was sampled from a young man in good health and CMV-seronegative. This CDR3 reads CASGLVRGGDGANVLTF. The CDR3 bases are TGTGCTAGTGGTTTGGTAAGAGGGGGAGATGGGGCCAACGTCCTGACTTTC.